These 19 T cell receptor beta chains share one sample of origin, sequenced in a study of cytomegalovirus exposure and HLA in healthy donors. The PCR contained 60 Vbeta and 13 Jbeta primers. The method was immunoSEQ multiplex PCR; TCRdb's version includes in-frame clones alone and lacks a portion of them. The sample includes about 130,000 clones, more than 60% of them seen just once. The specimen was PBMCs. These TCRs come from a woman aged 40-49 years in good health and CMV-seropositive.

The chain couples TRBV2 to TRBJ1-5; 7 bases match TRBD1. CDR1 and CDR2 from the germline V gene are SNHLY and FYNNEI. The V and J ends lost 6 bases and 7 bases, in that order; junction bases with no gene match: 15. The CDR3 spans 16 residues. Written as DNA, the CDR3 is TGTGCCAGCAGCCCCGGACAGGCCTCCGGTGGGCAGCCCCAGCATTTT. This gives the protein CASSPGQASGGQPQHF.

This chain joins TRBV18 and TRBJ1-6, with a tentative D call TRBD1 (5 bases). V lost 2 bases to trimming and J lost 4 bases, with 24 bases between them. Germline CDR1 reads KGHSH; CDR2 reads LQKENI. The CDR3 length is 20 residues. CDR3 sequence (DNA): TGTGCCAGCTCACCAAAGGATTTGGGGGGAGCCCTTACATATAATTCACCCCTCCACTTT. Protein sequence: CASSPKDLGGALTYNSPLHF.

The CDR3: CASSGGGQGGIPTYNEQFF. For the CDR3, the DNA is TGCGCCAGCAGCGGTGGGGGACAGGGGGGAATCCCTACCTACAATGAGCAGTTCTTC. The chain links TRBV5-1 to TRBJ2-1, with 11 bases that match TRBD1. The length of the CDR3 is 19 residues. Trimming cost V 4 bases and J 2 bases; bases outside gene matches: 14. Germline lookup yields CDR1 SGHRS and CDR2 YFSETQ.

This sequence joins TRBV15 and TRBJ2-1; TRBD2 matches 9 bases. This CDR3 has 16 residues. Germline CDR1 is LNHNV and CDR2 is YYDKDF (reference sequence). V gave up 5 bases and J gave up 9 bases; unmatched junction bases: 14. In DNA, the CDR3 is TGTGCCACCAGCGGGGTATTTATAGCGGGAGAAACTGAGCAGTTCTTC. Translated, it gives CATSGVFIAGETEQFF.

The chain employs TRBV7-9 and TRBJ1-1; D possibly corresponds to TRBD1 (5 bases). Germline CDR1 is SEHNR and CDR2 is FQNEAQ (reference sequence). V was clipped by 4 bases and J by 1 base, with 10 bases between them. The CDR3 runs 14 residues. The CDR3 spells CASSYGGSNTEAFF. Here the CDR3 DNA reads TGTGCCAGCAGCTACGGGGGTTCGAACACTGAAGCTTTCTTT.

The genes are TRBV28 and TRBJ1-5; 7 bases line up with TRBD1. V lost 9 bases to trimming and J lost 1 base; unmatched junction nucleotides: 15. CDR3 length: 17 amino acids. Looked up from germline, CDR1 is MDHEN and CDR2 is SYDVKM. The CDR3 coding sequence is TGTGCCAGTTCTAGAATTACGACAGGGCCGAGCAATCAGCCCCAGCATTTT. Encoded protein: CASSRITTGPSNQPQHF.

V usage is TRBV9 and J usage is TRBJ2-1, with 12 bases identical to TRBD2. V dropped 2 bases and J dropped 7; count of bases not matched to a gene: 13. Germline CDR1 reads SGDLS; CDR2 reads YYNGEE. The CDR3 covers 18 residues. The CDR3 nucleotides read TGTGCCAGCAGCGTGGTCCCATCCTCTAGCGGGGGGGCAAATGAGCAGTTCTTC. This gives the protein CASSVVPSSSGGANEQFF.

This clone has only one observation. The chain uses TRBV18 and TRBJ2-2, with TRBD2 matching over 9 bases. V gave up 4 bases and J gave up 3 bases; unmatched junction bases: 0. Germline CDR1 and CDR2: KGHSH and LQKENI. The CDR3 has 14 residues. The CDR3 here is CASSLAGDTGELFF. Here the CDR3 DNA reads TGTGCCAGCTCACTAGCGGGGGACACCGGGGAGCTGTTTTTT.

V is TRBV19 and J is TRBJ2-3, with TRBD2 matching over 11 bases. CDR1 and CDR2 (germline): LNHDA, SQIVND (reference sequence). This CDR3 comprises 15 residues. V shed 3 bases and J 3 bases; nucleotides not matched to a gene: 2. DNA for the CDR3: TGTGCCAGTAGTATGGGACTAGCGGTAACAGATACGCAGTATTTT. It codes for CASSMGLAVTDTQYF.

V and J are TRBV7-9 and TRBJ2-5; 7 bases line up with TRBD1. The germline V gene has CDR1 SEHNR and CDR2 FQNEAQ (reference sequence). CDR3 length: 14 amino acids. V was clipped by 0 bases and J by 5 bases; unmatched bases: 3. The DNA of the CDR3 is TGTGCCAGCAGCTTAGCGCTACAGGGGGAGACCCAGTACTTC. Its protein product is CASSLALQGETQYF.

The rearrangement uses TRBV6-6 and TRBJ2-7; TRBD1 matches at 11 bases. CDR1 is MNHNY and CDR2 is SVGAGI in the germline V gene (reference sequence). The CDR3 is 16 residues long. V lost 0 bases and J lost 6; bases outside the gene matches: 7. The CDR3 DNA follows: TGTGCCAGCAGTTACTCATCCGTGGGACAGGGGGGCGAGCAGTACTTC. Translating gives CASSYSSVGQGGEQYF.

V and J are TRBV19 and TRBJ2-5; 8 bases map to TRBD2. The CDR3 totals 16 residues. V was pared by 3 bases and J by 1 base, with 7 bases of the junction left unmatched. Germline CDR1 is LNHDA and CDR2 is SQIVND (reference sequence). This CDR3 reads CASSISAGEFQETQYF. DNA of the CDR3: TGTGCCAGTAGTATTTCAGCGGGAGAGTTCCAAGAGACCCAGTACTTC. The full variable domain, with the rest looked up from reference TRBV19 and TRBJ2-5, is DGGITQSPKYLFRKEGQNVTLSCEQNLNHDAMYWYRQDPGQGLRLIYYSQIVNDFQKGDIAEGYSVSREKKESFPLTVTSAQKNPTAFYLCASSISAGEFQETQYFGPGTRLLVL.

A few counts support this clone. The V gene is TRBV6-1, the J gene TRBJ2-7; TRBD2 is a possible D gene (6 bases). The germline CDR1 and CDR2 sequences are MNHNS and SASEGT. V gave up 1 base and J gave up 2 bases, with 12 bases separating them. The CDR3 covers 15 residues. The CDR3 DNA reads as TGTGCCAGCAGTGAAGGCGGGGAACCTCCCTACGAGCAGTACTTC. Protein sequence: CASSEGGEPPYEQYF.

Note on this clone: Other DNA sequences of this sample code for an identical CDR3. V gene TRBV19 combines with J gene TRBJ1-3; no firm D call. The CDR3 is made up of 13 amino acids. The germline V gene has CDR1 LNHDA and CDR2 SQIVND (reference sequence). Trimming pared 7 bases from V and 0 bases from J, leaving 7 bases between. CDR3 sequence reads: CASTLISGNTIYF. The CDR3 bases are TGTGCCAGTACACTGATCTCTGGAAACACCATATATTTT.

The table lists this clone with a few counts. The J gene is TRBJ2-5, the V gene TRBV4-1, with a possible D match to TRBD1 (6 bases). CDR1 and CDR2 (germline): MGHRA, YSYEKL. CDR3 length equals 16 residues. Trimming pared 0 bases from V and 2 bases from J, leaving 13 bases between. The CDR3 sequence is CASSQEDTGLQETQYF. In nucleotides, the CDR3 is TGCGCCAGCAGCCAAGAGGATACAGGGTTACAAGAGACCCAGTACTTC.

The V call is TRBV11-2, the J call TRBJ2-7, with D perhaps TRBD2 (5 bases). Germline V lookup: CDR1 SGHAT, CDR2 FQNNGV. Trimming took off 1 base at V and 4 bases at J, with 11 bases between the two ends. The CDR3 runs 14 residues. CDR3 region: CASSLGLAGYEQYF. The DNA of the CDR3 is TGTGCCAGCAGCTTAGGCCTAGCTGGGTACGAGCAGTACTTC.

This chain links TRBV28 with TRBJ1-2; TRBD1 matches 9 bases. Germline V CDR1 and CDR2: MDHEN, SYDVKM. Trimming at V came to 10 bases and at J to 4 bases, leaving 13 bases not matched to a gene. The CDR3 runs 15 residues. The CDR3 here is CATDGTGKGLYGYTF. CDR3 nucleotide sequence: TGTGCCACCGACGGGACAGGGAAAGGGCTCTATGGCTACACCTTC.

The chain recombines TRBV5-1 with TRBJ2-3, with TRBD2 matching 9 bases. Trimming took 7 bases from V and 4 from J; bases not matched to a gene: 13. Looked up from germline, CDR1 is SGHRS and CDR2 is YFSETQ. This CDR3 contains 16 residues. Here the CDR3 DNA reads TGCGCCAGCCACATTGGCGGGCTAGCGGGGTCAGATACGCAGTATTTT. Translation: CASHIGGLAGSDTQYF.

The gene calls are TRBV9 and TRBJ2-1, with TRBD2 matching over 9 bases. Germline V gene lookup returns CDR1 SGDLS and CDR2 YYNGEE. This CDR3 is built from 15 residues. V lost 3 bases to trimming and J lost 8 bases; unmatched junction nucleotides: 9. The DNA for the CDR3 is TGTGCCAGCAGCGATCTCAGCGGGGGGTCGGATGAGCAGTTCTTC. Protein sequence: CASSDLSGGSDEQFF. The entire variable domain, with the rest obtained from reference TRBV9 and TRBJ2-1, is as follows: DSGVTQTPKHLITATGQRVTLRCSPRSGDLSVYWYQQSLDQGLQFLIQYYNGEERAKGNILERFSAQQFPDLHSELNLSSLELGDSALYFCASSDLSGGSDEQFFGPGTRLTVL.